Shown below are 10 T cell receptor beta chains from a single sample sequenced in a study of T-cell memory formation after mild COVID-19. TCRdb reprocessed the 5' RACE reads with MiXCR, giving one entry per CDR3 protein. The sample lists fewer than 700,000 distinct CDR3 sequences, roughly 18% seen once, with about 12% in the top ten. The specimen sequenced was PBMCs or a T cell subset sorted from them (not recorded which). Receptors were obtained from an adult woman who had mild COVID-19 (a few samples of this study predate the infection). Cell type and time point are not known.

The table lists this clonotype with many counts. The rearrangement joins TRBV6-5 to TRBJ2-7; D is tentatively TRBD1 or TRBD2 (5 bases each). Trimming removed 2 bases at V and 6 bases at J, with 11 bases between. The CDR3 is made up of 13 amino acids. Per the germline V gene, CDR1 is MNHEY and CDR2 is SVGAGI. CDR3 DNA: TGTGCCAGCAGTTACGGGACCGCGAGCGAGCAGTACTTC. Translating gives CASSYGTASEQYF.

The chain links TRBV4-3 to TRBJ1-5, with unresolved D. Germline V CDR1 and CDR2: LGHNA, YSLEER. This CDR3 is 17 amino acids long. V was clipped by 0 bases and J by 7 bases, with 19 bases between them. The CDR3 region has the DNA TGCGCCAGCAGCCAAGAGGCCCCTGGGCGGCTCACGCAGCCCCAGCATTTT. Protein: CASSQEAPGRLTQPQHF.

V gene TRBV29-1 combines with J gene TRBJ2-2, with a tentative D call TRBD1 (6 bases). Deletions cut 6 bases from V and 6 bases from J, with 8 bases between. The germline V gene encodes CDR1 SQVTM and CDR2 ANQGSEA. The CDR3 extends over 11 amino acids. CDR3 residues: CSVYRAGELFF. The CDR3 nucleotides read TGCAGCGTCTACAGGGCCGGGGAGCTGTTTTTT.

This rearrangement joins TRBV11-3 to TRBJ1-1, with a tentative D call TRBD1 (6 bases). Trimming cost V 5 bases and J 4 bases, with 14 bases left between them. CDR3 length: 14 residues. CDR1 is SGHNT and CDR2 is YENEEA in the germline V gene. CDR3 sequence (DNA): TGTGCCAGCAGCATCAGGGGAGGGCCCACTGAAGCTTTCTTT. It encodes CASSIRGGPTEAFF.

This chain uses TRBV12-3 or TRBV12-4 with TRBJ2-7; D ambiguous. The CDR3 is made up of 14 amino acids. Trimming took 4 bases from V and 6 from J, leaving 16 bases between them. CDR3 sequence: CASSSRSQEFEQYF. In nucleotides, the CDR3 is TGTGCCAGCAGTTCCCGGTCCCAAGAATTCGAGCAGTACTTC.

The sample holds a few counts of this clonotype. V gene TRBV7-9 combines with J gene TRBJ2-5; D remains ambiguous. This CDR3 region has 13 residues. V was cut by 0 bases and J by 5 bases, with 7 bases left in between. CDR1 is SEHNR and CDR2 is FQNEAQ in the germline V gene (reference sequence). Here the CDR3 DNA reads TGTGCCAGCAGCTTAGCCGTCTCGGAGACCCAGTACTTC. Protein sequence: CASSLAVSETQYF.

The rearrangement links TRBV27 to TRBJ1-5, with 7 positions matching TRBD1. V trimming: 5 bases; J trimming: 4 bases; junction bases outside the gene matches: 11. The length of the CDR3 is 16 residues. CDR1 and CDR2 (germline): MNHEY, SMNVEV (reference sequence). The CDR3 coding sequence is TGTGCCAGCAGTCCTTCGCTCGCAGGGGGGAATCAGCCCCAGCATTTT. Amino acid sequence: CASSPSLAGGNQPQHF.

This clonotype showed up just once. This chain connects TRBV30 to TRBJ2-1; the D is unclear. The germline gives CDR1 GTSNPN, CDR2 SVGIG (reference sequence). V lost 1 base and J 5 bases, leaving 6 bases between the germline ends. The CDR3 length is 12 residues. The CDR3 spells CAWSESHNEQFF. The CDR3, as DNA: TGTGCCTGGAGTGAAAGTCACAATGAGCAGTTCTTC.

This clonotype was observed a few times. The rearrangement links TRBV20-1 to TRBJ2-3; no reliable D call. This CDR3 is 14 amino acids long. Germline values: CDR1 DFQATT, CDR2 SNEGSKA (reference sequence). V was clipped by 4 bases and J by 2 bases, with 13 bases between them. The CDR3 region has the DNA TGCAGTGCTAAGGGTCTCCCCAACACAGATACGCAGTATTTT. Protein sequence: CSAKGLPNTDTQYF.

This rearrangement joins TRBV6-6 to TRBJ2-7; 9 bases align to TRBD2. V shed 10 bases, J shed 0 bases, and the junction held 7 bases outside the gene matches. The CDR3 runs 14 residues. Germline CDR1 is MNHNY and CDR2 is SVGAGI (reference sequence). CDR3: CATRASGDSYEQYF. The CDR3, as DNA: TGTGCCACAAGGGCTAGCGGGGACTCCTACGAGCAGTACTTC.